A single sample is the source of the 4 T cell receptor beta chains below, sequenced in a study of cytomegalovirus exposure and HLA in healthy donors. Use of 60 Vbeta and 13 Jbeta primers characterized the PCR. Assay used: immunoSEQ multiplex PCR; TCRdb lists only in-frame clones, some missing. The data show tens of thousands of clones, and the top ten clones hold more than 0.45%. Sequenced material: PBMCs. Receptors were obtained from a man aged 50-59 years in good health and CMV-seronegative.

The chain couples TRBV6-6 to TRBJ1-2; tentatively, D is TRBD1 (5 bases). This CDR3 is built from 14 residues. V lost 2 bases to trimming and J lost 4 bases, with 11 bases between them. Per germline, CDR1 MNHNY and CDR2 SVGAGI (reference sequence). The CDR3 sequence: CASSYRGGSYGYTF. DNA for the CDR3: TGTGCCAGCAGTTACCGGGGGGGGAGCTATGGCTACACCTTC.

The chain recombines TRBV5-1 with TRBJ2-7; D is possibly TRBD1 (6 bases). The CDR3 runs 14 residues. V lost 5 bases and J 6 bases, leaving 18 bases between the germline ends. CDR1 SGHRS and CDR2 YFSETQ come from the germline V gene. In DNA form, the CDR3 reads TGCGCCAGCAGTGGGCAGGGGCGATGGAGCGAGCAGTACTTC. Encoded protein: CASSGQGRWSEQYF.

The V and J genes are TRBV7-9 and TRBJ2-7; D may be TRBD1 (5 bases). Germline assignment: CDR1 SEHNR and CDR2 FQNEAQ (reference sequence). The CDR3 totals 13 residues. Trimming pared 5 bases from V and 3 bases from J, leaving 11 bases between. The CDR3 is CASSPQGRYEQYF. The CDR3 nucleotides read TGTGCCAGCAGCCCTCAGGGCCGCTACGAGCAGTACTTC.

CDR3 residues: CASSPWGVNTIYF. DNA for the CDR3: TGTGCCAGTAGCCCTTGGGGGGTAAACACCATATATTTT. The chain joins TRBV19 to TRBJ1-3; D may be TRBD1 (5 bases). Germline V gene lookup returns CDR1 LNHDA and CDR2 SQIVND (reference sequence). This CDR3 spans 13 amino acids. V was clipped by 6 bases and J by 6 bases, with 12 bases between them.